This T cell receptor (beta chain) was captured by sequencing in a study of T cell responses to AZD1222 COVID-19 vaccine (dated by TCRdb to about 2021). A note on the overall study: AZD1222 recipients given second doses at about 4 weeks or at about 12 weeks were pooled, since spike-specific TCR depth and breadth were not found to differ between the two schedules. TCR sequencing was performed for more than 230 trial participants, of whom roughly 200 were given two doses of AZD1222 and 26 were given two doses of MenACWY control vaccine. Trial participants were enrolled into age subgroups of 18-55, 56-69 and 70-plus years, which contained approximately 150, 30 and 60 TCR-sequenced participants, respectively. Overall study results and their limits: The whole spike protein was spanned by vaccine-associated CD4 TCRs, and dominant responses were seen in regions 160-218 and 743-854. In the small 56-69-year group, the increase in depth fell short of significance, most likely because of low power. Conclusions about previously exposed vaccinees are limited, since just six AZD1222 recipients were seropositive for SARS-CoV-2 at baseline. Nearly half of unique spike-specific TCRs reportedly recognized epitopes outside regions mutated in the B.1.351 and B.1.1.7 variants. Participants were mostly white British, with more females than males. The authors suggested clonal diversity may have been underestimated. No day 14 peak-response samples were available, so repertoires were characterized only after the peak T cell response. After two AZD1222 doses, both the breadth and the depth of spike-specific TCRs were significantly higher than at day 0 and than in MenACWY recipients.

The CDR3 regions of human TCRbeta chains were subjected to immunosequencing. Regarding the original processing steps: Repertoire TCRs were matched against a reference library of SARS-CoV-2-specific TCRs generated with the MIRA antigen-specificity platform. Breadth was defined as the fraction of unique TCRs that were SARS-CoV-2-associated, and depth was defined as the fraction of total T cells that were SARS-CoV-2-associated. Using the MIRA data, each spike-specific TCR was mapped to the spike region that the TCR reacts to and placed in a CD4 or CD8 class. Log10-transformed breadth and depth values were compared by one-way ANOVA with Sidak's multiple comparisons tests. TCRdb limited this immuneACCESS table to in-frame rearrangements with V and J called. A share of clones is missing; checked studies link under half to unresolved V genes, and the rest is unexplained. That table furnishes V, J and clone size, whereas the DNA furnished D and trimming. The sample profile shows about 150,000 clones; roughly 94% of them were found once. Roughly 1.2% of the sample is held by the ten biggest clonotypes.

The time point label, read with the paper, signifies: baseline before first vaccination. The vaccinee samples were drawn from two UK trials, COV001 and COV002, one of which was a single-blind randomized controlled phase 2/3 trial testing AZD1222 (ChAdOx1 nCoV-19) in healthy adults. For TCRbeta chain sequencing, PBMC samples were collected from trial participants at day 0 and at day 28 after the second dose. CDR1 LGHDT and CDR2 YNNKEL were looked up in the germline V gene (reference sequence). Counted from cysteine to valine, this CDR3 has 12 amino acids. Only the CDR3 portion is preserved as DNA: 36 bases, with reading frame beginning at the first base. V is cut by 1 base and J by 0 bases, and the space between the germline ends is 1 base. As regards this clone: Its antigen remains unidentified. One base away there is no much larger clone; base qualities are not given.

The receptor's source is an adult in good health. The rearranged chain carries TRBV3-1 (or the pseudogene TRBV3-2) and TRBJ2-7, with no D gene named confidently. Here the sequenced sample was peripheral blood, taken on day 0 of AZD1222 vaccination. The nucleotides read TGTGCCAGCAGCCAAGGCTCCTACGAGCAGTACGTC. The translation is CASSQGSYEQYV.